What follows are 21 T cell receptor beta chains derived from one specimen sequenced in a study of a mutant IDH1 vaccine in newly diagnosed glioma. As for time point: week 35, safety follow-up. Every single dose of the vaccine, 300 ug of mutant IDH1 20-mer peptide, came with topical imiquimod. These TCRs' antigens remain unknown. Using immunoSEQ multiplex PCR, the repertoire was profiled, and TCRdb retains in-frame clones only, with some absent. The sample includes around 45,000 clones, about 88% of them seen just once. This material consisted of PBMCs, taken from a glioma patient whose treatment included an IDH1 peptide vaccine. The receptor source for this set is a woman aged 40-49 years with glioma.

This clone was found a few times. This rearrangement joins TRBV2 to TRBJ1-5; D remains unclear. CDR3 length: 12 amino acids. V was pared by 2 bases and J by 6 bases, with 5 bases between. Germline V CDR1 and CDR2: SNHLY, FYNNEI. As DNA, the CDR3 is TGTGCCAGCAGTGAATACGGTCAGCCCCAGCATTTT. Translation gives CASSEYGQPQHF.

The chain joins TRBV27 to TRBJ2-5; unclear D gene. This CDR3 region has 12 residues. The V end was cut by 7 bases, the J end by 0 bases, with 6 bases between. From germline, CDR1 is MNHEY and CDR2 SMNVEV (reference sequence). CDR3 DNA: TGTGCCAGCAAGGGTTACCAAGAGACCCAGTACTTC. It codes for CASKGYQETQYF.

V usage is TRBV15 and J usage is TRBJ2-1; 8 bases are shared with TRBD2. The V segment lost 7 bases and the J segment 6 bases; nucleotides outside the gene matches: 11. Per the germline V gene, CDR1 is LNHNV and CDR2 is YYDKDF (reference sequence). The CDR3 totals 15 residues. CDR3: CATMAHHAGGNEQFF. The CDR3, as DNA: TGTGCCACCATGGCCCACCACGCGGGGGGCAATGAGCAGTTCTTC. Supplemented by reference TRBV15 and TRBJ2-1, the full variable domain reads DAMVIQNPRYQVTQFGKPVTLSCSQTLNHNVMYWYQQKSSQAPKLLFHYYDKDFNNEADTPDNFQSRRPNTSFCFLDIRSPGLGDTAMYLCATMAHHAGGNEQFFGPGTRLTVL.

The genes are TRBV7-9 and TRBJ1-6; 9 nucleotides line up with TRBD1. Germline-derived CDR1 and CDR2 are SEHNR and FQNEAQ (reference sequence). J gave up 7 bases and V 5 bases, and 6 bases lay outside the gene matches. CDR3 length: 15 residues. The CDR3 is CASSVTGTGNSPLHF. The CDR3 DNA follows: TGTGCCAGCAGCGTGACCGGGACAGGGAATTCACCCCTCCACTTT. The full variable domain, its missing parts supplied by reference TRBV7-9 and TRBJ1-6, is DTGVSQNPRHKITKRGQNVTFRCDPISEHNRLYWYRQTLGQGPEFLTYFQNEAQLEKSRLLSDRFSAERPKGSFSTLEIQRTEQGDSAMYLCASSVTGTGNSPLHFGNGTRLTVT.

The V gene is TRBV5-6, the J gene TRBJ2-1, with 10 bases lining up with TRBD2. V was pared by 4 bases and J by 3 bases, with 4 bases of the junction left unmatched. The germline V gene has CDR1 SGHDT and CDR2 YYEEEE. This CDR3 region has 15 residues. The CDR3 loop reads CASSGGLAVYNEQFF. The CDR3 coding sequence is TGTGCCAGCAGCGGTGGACTAGCGGTCTACAATGAGCAGTTCTTC.

The rearrangement joins TRBV13 to TRBJ2-1, with 8 positions matching TRBD2. The germline gives CDR1 PRHDT, CDR2 FYEKMQ (reference sequence). With V trimmed by 4 bases and J by 3 bases, 8 bases remained unmatched. CDR3 length: 16 amino acids. This CDR3 is CASSSAAGVGYNEQFF. The CDR3, as DNA: TGTGCCAGCAGCTCGGCAGCGGGAGTCGGCTACAATGAGCAGTTCTTC.

In DNA, the CDR3 is TGCGCCAGCAGTCAATTGTTGGGCTGCGATGGCTACACCTTC. It codes for CASSQLLGCDGYTF. The chain recombines TRBV23-1 with TRBJ1-2; no clear D gene. TRBV23-1 belongs to the ORF category, with a function that is uncertain. This CDR3 region has 14 residues. The germline V and J ends were trimmed by 1 base and 6 bases, with 12 bases remaining between them.

The rearrangement joins TRBV20-1 to TRBJ2-5; 7 bases are a match to TRBD2. The CDR3 is made up of 11 amino acids. V dropped 6 bases and J dropped 5; count of bases not matched to a gene: 3. Germline CDR1 DFQATT, CDR2 SNEGSKA (reference sequence). In nucleotides, the CDR3 is TGCAGTGCCACCGGGGGGGAGACCCAGTACTTC. Its protein is CSATGGETQYF.

This sequence joins TRBV7-2 and TRBJ1-1; D unresolved. Looked up from germline, CDR1 is SGHTA and CDR2 is FQGNSA. Trimming cost V 7 bases and J 4 bases, with 13 bases left between them. This CDR3 comprises 13 residues. CDR3 loop: CASTAPGGTEAFF. The DNA for the CDR3 is TGTGCCAGCACCGCACCGGGCGGCACTGAAGCTTTCTTT.

The genes are TRBV5-6 and TRBJ2-2; possibly TRBD1 for D (5 bases). The CDR3 has 16 residues. Germline CDR1 and CDR2: SGHDT and YYEEEE. Trimming cost V 0 bases and J 7 bases, with 16 bases left between them. The CDR3 DNA reads TGTGCCAGCAGCTTGGGGGTGTACAGGAAGAGCGGGGAGCTGTTTTTT. As protein: CASSLGVYRKSGELFF.

This clone has only one observation. The chain has TRBV18 and TRBJ1-3, with D possibly matching TRBD1 (5 bases). The CDR3 totals 16 residues. Germline-derived CDR1 and CDR2 are KGHSH and LQKENI. The ends were cut back, 3 bases at V and 2 bases at J, with 14 bases in the middle. CDR3 nucleotides: TGTGCCAGCTCACCCTCTGGGACCGGTGCTGGAAACACCATATATTTT. It encodes CASSPSGTGAGNTIYF.

The CDR3 here is CASSQRTSSYNEQFF. The CDR3 DNA is TGTGCCAGCAGTCAACGGACCAGCTCCTACAATGAGCAGTTCTTC. The chain recombines TRBV6-5 with TRBJ2-1; D gene unclear. This CDR3 has 15 residues. V shed 5 bases and J shed 0 bases, with 11 bases lying between them. Germline V gene sequence: CDR1 MNHEY, CDR2 SVGAGI.

The CDR3 loop reads CASSSGTGRSYNSPLHF. CDR3 DNA: TGTGCCAGCAGCTCCGGGACAGGGCGCTCCTATAATTCACCCCTCCACTTT. The chain uses TRBV5-4 and TRBJ1-6; 9 bases are a match to TRBD1. Germline V CDR1 and CDR2: SGHNT, YYREEE (reference sequence). This CDR3 comprises 17 residues. The J segment lost 0 bases and the V segment lost 3 bases, leaving 4 bases of the junction unmatched.

V is TRBV6-4 and J is TRBJ1-1; D call uncertain. The CDR3 loop spans 16 amino acids. The germline gives CDR1 MRHNA, CDR2 SNTAGT. CDR3 protein: CPPLPPKLLSFTEAFF. DNA of the CDR3: TGTCCCCCCCTCCCACCTAAGCTTTTAAGCTTCACTGAAGCTTTCTTT.

A few counts support this clone. The chain is built from TRBV4-2 and TRBJ1-2, with 9 bases identical to TRBD1. V gave up 2 bases and J gave up 8 bases; unmatched junction bases: 6. The CDR3 extends over 14 amino acids. From germline, CDR1 is LGHNA and CDR2 YNFKEQ. The CDR3 DNA follows: TGTGCCAGCAGCCAAACGACAGGGGGTCAGGGCTACACCTTC. It codes for CASSQTTGGQGYTF.

The CDR3 DNA reads TGTGCCAGTTTCCCTTGGACAGGGGGCCCTGAAGCTTTCTTT. Translation gives CASFPWTGGPEAFF. The genes are TRBV27 and TRBJ1-1; 11 bases fit TRBD1. This CDR3 is built from 14 residues. The ends lost 9 bases at V and 6 bases at J; junction bases unmatched: 9. Germline-derived CDR1 and CDR2 are MNHEY and SMNVEV (reference sequence).

The chain joins TRBV15 to TRBJ2-1; D tentatively fits TRBD1 or TRBD2 (5 bases each). V dropped 3 bases and J dropped 2 bases, with 14 bases sitting between them. This CDR3 has 16 residues. CDR1 is LNHNV and CDR2 is YYDKDF in the germline V gene (reference sequence). CDR3 region: CATSSGSRGAYNEQFF. As DNA, the CDR3 is TGTGCCACCAGCAGCGGGTCGAGGGGAGCCTACAATGAGCAGTTCTTC.

This chain connects TRBV30 to TRBJ2-6; D not resolved. Germline V gives CDR1 GTSNPN, CDR2 SVGIG (reference sequence). Trimming pared 1 base from V and 0 bases from J, leaving 4 bases between. The length of the CDR3 is 14 residues. The CDR3: CAWSGHSGANVLTF. In DNA form, the CDR3 reads TGTGCCTGGAGTGGGCACTCTGGGGCCAACGTCCTGACTTTC.

The V gene is TRBV19, the J gene TRBJ2-5, with D hard to call. The length of the CDR3 is 16 residues. From germline, CDR1 is LNHDA and CDR2 SQIVND (reference sequence). V lost 1 base to trimming and J lost 0 bases, with 12 bases between them. CDR3 in DNA: TGTGCCAGTAGTATAGGTGGGTCCGGAGACCAAGAGACCCAGTACTTC. Amino acid sequence: CASSIGGSGDQETQYF.

This chain uses TRBV7-2 with TRBJ1-1, with D uncertain. Germline V gives CDR1 SGHTA, CDR2 FQGNSA. V lost 4 bases and J 0 bases, leaving 12 bases between the germline ends. CDR3 length: 15 residues. The CDR3 sequence: CASSSYSRMNTEAFF. The DNA of the CDR3 is TGTGCCAGCAGCTCTTACAGCCGAATGAACACTGAAGCTTTCTTT. Drawing the rest from reference TRBV7-2 and TRBJ1-1, the complete variable domain is GAGVSQSPSNKVTEKGKDVELRCDPISGHTALYWYRQSLGQGLEFLIYFQGNSAPDKSGLPSDRFSAERTGGSVSTLTIQRTQQEDSAVYLCASSSYSRMNTEAFFGQGTRLTVV.

A single count supports this clone. The CDR3: CASRGQGDASPLHF. CDR3 DNA sequence: TGTGCCAGCAGGGGTCAGGGTGATGCTTCACCCCTCCACTTT. V and J are TRBV2 and TRBJ1-6; weak D call: TRBD1 (5 bases). This CDR3 comprises 14 residues. Trimming pared 6 bases from V and 9 bases from J, leaving 15 bases between. CDR1 is SNHLY and CDR2 is FYNNEI in the germline V gene.